The clone carrying this TCR beta chain showed up just once. The data were obtained in a study of blood T cell repertoires in COVID-19. Across the whole study: Sources were T cells, B-cell-depleted T cells, or PBMCs; the material itself was cDNA or gDNA.

Sequencing was performed with immunoSEQ multiplex PCR; in TCRdb, only in-frame clones are kept and a portion is missing. The sample records 200,000 or so clones, 80% to 85% being singletons. The germline V and J ends were trimmed by 6 bases and 0 bases, with 11 bases remaining between them. Germline values: CDR1 SNHLY, CDR2 FYNNEI. The CDR3 contains 15 residues. This chain joins TRBV2 and TRBJ1-4, with D uncertain. The TCR originated in a woman between 40 and 50 years old with acute or convalescent COVID-19. The sample was peripheral blood. CDR3 DNA: TGTGCCAGCAGGACCGAGGCGGCAACTAATGAAAAACTGTTTTTT. Its translation is CASRTEAATNEKLFF.